Shown below are 31 T cell receptor beta chains from a single sample sequenced in a study of T cells in Graves' hyperthyroidism and ophthalmopathy. The investigators amplified TCR beta CDR3 regions from RNA transcripts. The HTBI primer set drove a first-round RT-PCR of the TCR CDR3. TCRdb reanalysed the multiplex PCR reads using MiXCR and keeps one entry per CDR3 protein. Among around 350,000 distinct CDR3 sequences listed, 15% to 18% were seen once. Sample: blood. The receptors here all came from a woman aged 18-29 years with Graves' hyperthyroidism that later progressed to Graves' ophthalmopathy.

The V and J genes are TRBV2 and TRBJ1-1; D is unclear. CDR3 size: 13 residues. Trimming removed 5 bases at V and 5 bases at J, with 12 bases between. Germline V gene data show CDR1 as SNHLY and CDR2 as FYNNEI. This CDR3 is CASSYSSRTEAFF. DNA for the CDR3: TGTGCCAGCAGTTACTCGTCACGGACTGAAGCTTTCTTT. Full variable domain (remainder filled in from reference TRBV2 and TRBJ1-1): EPEVTQTPSHQVTQMGQEVILRCVPISNHLYFYWYRQILGQKVEFLVSFYNNEISEKSEIFDDQFSVERPDGSNFTLKIRSTKLEDSAMYFCASSYSSRTEAFFGQGTRLTVV.

This clonotype was counted at least ten times. V is TRBV5-1 and J is TRBJ2-7; the D is unclear. The V gene's germline CDR1 is SGHRS and CDR2 YFSETQ. The germline V and J ends were trimmed by 4 bases and 5 bases, with 22 bases remaining between them. There are 16 residues in the CDR3. CDR3 coding DNA: TGCGCCAGCAGCCCCCAAAGTAGGGTATGGGCAGACGAGCAGTACTTC. Translating gives CASSPQSRVWADEQYF.

Concerning this clonotype: A read error may be the cause here, since a much bigger clone is one base away. The conserved closing phenylalanine or tryptophan is absent in this CDR3, likely reflecting a read error. The V and J genes are TRBV3-1 and TRBJ2-2; D ambiguous. CDR3 size: 12 residues. Germline CDR1 LGHDT, CDR2 YNNKEL (reference sequence). V was cut by 4 bases and J by 6 bases, with 6 bases left in between. The CDR3 coding sequence is TGTGCCAGCAGCCTAGGACCCGGGGAGCTGTTTTAT. Protein: CASSLGPGELFY.

This clonotype was detected many times. The CDR3 here is CASSPRGRGNYGYTF. DNA for the CDR3: TGCGCCAGCAGCCCCCGTGGGAGGGGGAACTATGGCTACACCTTC. The chain links TRBV5-1 to TRBJ1-2, with D perhaps TRBD1 (6 bases). V was cut by 4 bases and J by 2 bases, with 15 bases left in between. CDR3 length: 15 amino acids. Germline V lookup: CDR1 SGHRS, CDR2 YFSETQ.

The chain links TRBV4-1 to TRBJ2-1, with TRBD1 matching 7 bases. This CDR3 contains 15 residues. CDR1 and CDR2 (germline): MGHRA, YSYEKL. The V and J ends lost 1 base and 4 bases, in that order; junction bases with no gene match: 4. In nucleotides, the CDR3 is TGCGCCAGCAGCCAAGGGGACAGCGATTACAATGAGCAGTTCTTC. Its protein is CASSQGDSDYNEQFF.

The table lists this clonotype with a count of one. A read error may explain this, as a much larger clone is one base away. The chain uses TRBV20-1 and TRBJ2-7; D remains ambiguous. There are 12 residues in the CDR3. The germline gives CDR1 DFQATT, CDR2 SNEGSKA (reference sequence). DNA of the CDR3: TGCAGTGCAAAAACCCCATCCTACGAGCTGTACTTC. Its protein product is CSAKTPSYELYF.

The chain uses TRBV6-1 and TRBJ1-1, with TRBD1 matching 11 bases. The CDR3 totals 14 residues. With V trimmed by 6 bases and J by 5 bases, 5 bases remained unmatched. The germline gives CDR1 MNHNS, CDR2 SASEGT. CDR3 sequence: CASRRDRGVTEAFF. CDR3 coding DNA: TGTGCCAGCAGGAGGGACAGGGGGGTAACTGAAGCTTTCTTT.

This clonotype has more than one count but fewer than ten. The chain links TRBV20-1 to TRBJ2-1; 11 nucleotides align to TRBD2. The CDR3 length is 15 residues. Trimming at V came to 4 bases and at J to 3 bases, leaving 5 bases not matched to a gene. In germline, CDR1 is DFQATT, CDR2 SNEGSKA (reference sequence). CDR3 bases: TGCAGTGCTAAATCCGGGACTAGCGGCTACAATGAGCAGTTCTTC. This gives the protein CSAKSGTSGYNEQFF.

This clonotype was seen more than once but under ten times. The rearrangement uses TRBV3-1 and TRBJ1-2, with a weak D call TRBD1 (6 bases). Germline CDR1 reads LGHDT; CDR2 reads YNNKEL (reference sequence). CDR3 length: 15 residues. Trimming stripped 4 bases from V and 3 bases from J, with 15 bases between. The DNA for the CDR3 is TGTGCCAGCAGCCCAGGGAGGGGGGGGCACTATGGCTACACCTTC. This translates into CASSPGRGGHYGYTF.

This clonotype was seen at least ten times. The chain combines TRBV2 with TRBJ2-5; weak D call: TRBD1 (6 bases). V was pared by 7 bases and J by 7 bases, with 16 bases between. The CDR3 runs to 13 residues. Germline assignment: CDR1 SNHLY and CDR2 FYNNEI. The CDR3 spells CASKDSPRGTQYF. For the CDR3, the DNA is TGTGCCAGCAAGGACAGCCCGAGGGGGACCCAGTACTTC.

This clonotype came up many times. This chain links TRBV2 with TRBJ1-2, with no clear D. This CDR3 comprises 13 residues. V lost 7 bases to trimming and J lost 2 bases, with 11 bases between them. Germline V gene sequence: CDR1 SNHLY, CDR2 FYNNEI. The CDR3 sequence is CASTRAANYGYTF. The CDR3 nucleotides are TGTGCCAGCACTCGAGCAGCCAACTATGGCTACACCTTC.

This clonotype was seen ten or more times. The rearrangement joins TRBV7-6 to TRBJ2-1, with D perhaps matching TRBD1 (5 bases). The germline V and J ends were trimmed by 5 bases and 4 bases, with 18 bases remaining between them. This CDR3 comprises 16 residues. Germline loops: CDR1 SGHVS, CDR2 FNYEAQ. Here the CDR3 DNA reads TGTGCCAGCAGCCCCTCACCTCAGGGCCGTTACAATGAGCAGTTCTTC. Translated: CASSPSPQGRYNEQFF.

This clonotype was counted at least ten times. The CDR3 DNA is TGCAGCGGCTCGAAGCGGGGCTTTTCCAGCTCCTACAATGAGCAGTTCTTC. Protein: CSGSKRGFSSSYNEQFF. The chain combines TRBV29-1 with TRBJ2-1; TRBD2 matches 7 bases. The CDR3 is 17 amino acids. V dropped 7 bases and J dropped 0; count of bases not matched to a gene: 15. Per the germline V gene, CDR1 is SQVTM and CDR2 is ANQGSEA.

This clonotype has a count of ten or more. The chain joins TRBV12-3 or TRBV12-4 to TRBJ2-3; 11 bases line up with TRBD2. The CDR3 length is 19 residues. V lost 4 bases and J lost 4; bases outside the gene matches: 16. CDR3 loop: CASSSPRRRVAGGPDTQYF. The CDR3 DNA reads as TGTGCCAGCAGTTCCCCACGCAGAAGGGTAGCGGGAGGGCCAGATACGCAGTATTTT.

This clonotype was recorded many times. CDR3 sequence reads: CASSARPRTKRAFF. CDR3 nucleotides: TGTGCCAGCAGCGCCCGGCCGCGCACGAAGAGAGCTTTCTTT. The chain has TRBV9 and TRBJ1-1; D ambiguous. CDR3 length: 14 residues. Germline V lookup: CDR1 SGDLS, CDR2 YYNGEE. Trimming cost V 3 bases and J 10 bases, with 19 bases left between them. The full variable domain, rest sourced from reference TRBV9 and TRBJ1-1, is DSGVTQTPKHLITATGQRVTLRCSPRSGDLSVYWYQQSLDQGLQFLIQYYNGEERAKGNILERFSAQQFPDLHSELNLSSLELGDSALYFCASSARPRTKRAFFGQGTRLTVV.

This clonotype has only one observation. V and J are TRBV10-3 and TRBJ2-7, with D maybe TRBD2 (6 bases). The CDR3 sequence is 12 residues long. V dropped 8 bases and J dropped 1 base, with 9 bases sitting between them. Germline CDR1 ENHRY, CDR2 SYGVKD. CDR3 region: CAIRAGSYEQYF. In nucleotides, the CDR3 is TGTGCCATCCGGGCGGGATCCTACGAGCAGTACTTC.

The genes are TRBV29-1 and TRBJ2-7; TRBD1 is a possible D gene (5 bases). Trimming took 7 bases from V and 6 from J, leaving 16 bases between them. The CDR3 covers 12 residues. Germline V gene data show CDR1 as SQVTM and CDR2 as ANQGSEA. The CDR3 loop is CSAGHRRVEQYF. The CDR3 DNA is TGCAGCGCAGGACACCGTAGAGTCGAGCAGTACTTC.

Many counts were recorded for this clonotype. This chain connects TRBV15 to TRBJ1-2, with TRBD1 matching over 8 bases. Germline CDR1 is LNHNV and CDR2 is YYDKDF (reference sequence). The CDR3 is 14 amino acids. V lost 3 bases and J lost 4; bases outside the gene matches: 4. CDR3 in amino acids: CATSRTGQVYGYTF. CDR3 in DNA: TGTGCCACCAGCAGGACGGGACAGGTCTATGGCTACACCTTC.

At least ten counts were recorded for this clonotype. J is TRBJ1-1 and V is TRBV6-1; perhaps TRBD1 as D (6 bases). Germline-derived CDR1 and CDR2 are MNHNS and SASEGT. Trimming stripped 4 bases from V and 0 bases from J, with 21 bases between. This CDR3 contains 18 residues. This CDR3 reads CASSVSPLGQLMNTEAFF. In DNA form, the CDR3 reads TGTGCCAGCAGTGTATCACCCCTCGGACAGCTTATGAACACTGAAGCTTTCTTT.

The rearrangement links TRBV20-1 to TRBJ2-7; 7 bases match TRBD1. Germline lookup yields CDR1 DFQATT and CDR2 SNEGSKA (reference sequence). The CDR3 length is 15 residues. V was clipped by 2 bases and J by 0 bases; unmatched bases: 7. CDR3 loop: CSARLGQQSSYEQYF. DNA of the CDR3: TGCAGTGCTAGATTGGGACAGCAGAGCTCCTACGAGCAGTACTTC.

V usage is TRBV6-1 and J usage is TRBJ1-5; unclear D gene. Trimming stripped 9 bases from V and 6 bases from J, with 18 bases between. This CDR3 has 14 amino acids. Germline CDR1 is MNHNS and CDR2 is SASEGT. This chain's CDR3 is CASSGGSGSQPQHF. In DNA form, the CDR3 reads TGTGCCAGTAGCGGAGGGTCGGGAAGTCAGCCCCAGCATTTT.

V is TRBV4-2 and J is TRBJ1-4; no firm D call. The CDR3 loop spans 20 amino acids. V shed 1 base and J shed 0 bases, with 21 bases lying between them. Per germline, CDR1 LGHNA and CDR2 YNFKEQ. CDR3 DNA: TGTGCCAGCAGCCAAGTGAGGGATTTCCCCCATTTTGCAACTAATGAAAAACTGTTTTTT. Amino acids: CASSQVRDFPHFATNEKLFF.

This clonotype was found many times. The gene calls are TRBV20-1 and TRBJ2-5; perhaps TRBD2 as D (5 bases). The V and J ends lost 0 bases and 5 bases respectively, with 13 bases between them. The CDR3 runs to 14 residues. The germline CDR1 and CDR2 sequences are DFQATT and SNEGSKA (reference sequence). The CDR3 DNA reads as TGCAGTGCTAGAGAGTCTAGCCGGTGGGAGACCCAGTACTTC. The encoded protein is CSARESSRWETQYF.

Points on this clonotype: A read error may explain this, as a much larger clone is one base away. V and J are TRBV7-8 and TRBJ2-5, with D possibly TRBD2 on 5 matching bases. V was shortened by 3 bases and J by 4 bases, with 12 bases between the two germline ends. The CDR3 extends over 14 amino acids. CDR1 and CDR2 (germline): SGHVS, FQNEAQ. The chain's CDR3 is CASSLGGWRETQYF. The CDR3 nucleotides read TGTGCCAGCAGCTTGGGCGGGTGGAGAGAGACCCAGTACTTC.

The V call is TRBV9, the J call TRBJ2-1; 11 nucleotides align to TRBD2. CDR3 size: 14 residues. Trimming cost V 3 bases and J 8 bases; bases outside gene matches: 4. The V gene's germline CDR1 is SGDLS and CDR2 YYNGEE. The CDR3 sequence: CASSGGTSGYEQFF. The CDR3 DNA is TGTGCCAGCAGCGGGGGGACTAGCGGCTATGAGCAGTTCTTC.

This sequence joins TRBV4-2 and TRBJ2-7; D is undetermined. Germline-derived CDR1 and CDR2 are LGHNA and YNFKEQ. V lost 5 bases, J lost 2 bases, and 13 bases lay in between. This CDR3 is 14 amino acids long. CDR3 sequence reads: CASSSPGTTYEQYF. Written as DNA, the CDR3 is TGTGCCAGCAGCTCACCAGGAACCACCTACGAGCAGTACTTC.

This clonotype was picked up many times. V usage is TRBV6-1 and J usage is TRBJ1-1, with 9 bases fitting TRBD1. CDR3 length: 16 residues. Germline V gene lookup returns CDR1 MNHNS and CDR2 SASEGT. V lost 6 bases and J lost 0; bases outside the gene matches: 8. CDR3 in DNA: TGTGCCAGCAGGGACAGGGGAATGAGGATGAACACTGAAGCTTTCTTT. Protein sequence: CASRDRGMRMNTEAFF.

V is TRBV11-2 and J is TRBJ2-7, with a possible D match to TRBD1 (6 bases). Germline CDR1 is SGHAT and CDR2 is FQNNGV. Trimming took off 0 bases at V and 5 bases at J, with 14 bases between the two ends. The CDR3 is 15 amino acids. For the CDR3, the DNA is TGTGCCAGCAGCTTAGAAGGCAGGGGATACGACGAGCAGTACTTC. Its translation is CASSLEGRGYDEQYF.

At least ten counts were recorded for this clonotype. This chain joins TRBV3-1 and TRBJ2-5, with 8 bases lining up with TRBD2. V was pared by 0 bases and J by 0 bases, with 3 bases of the junction left unmatched. This CDR3 region has 16 residues. Germline V CDR1 and CDR2: LGHDT, YNNKEL (reference sequence). The CDR3 reads CASSQEPAGDQETQYF. CDR3 in DNA: TGTGCCAGCAGCCAAGAGCCAGCGGGAGACCAAGAGACCCAGTACTTC.

This clonotype was counted many times. This chain links TRBV7-2 with TRBJ1-5, with 7 bases that match TRBD1. V was clipped by 0 bases and J by 6 bases; unmatched bases: 5. The CDR3 sequence is 15 residues long. Germline V gene data show CDR1 as SGHTA and CDR2 as FQGNSA. The CDR3 DNA follows: TGTGCCAGCAGCTTAGCTGGCCAGGGGGTTCAGCCCCAGCATTTT. It codes for CASSLAGQGVQPQHF.

This clonotype was seen ten or more times. This rearrangement joins TRBV29-1 to TRBJ2-3, with 7 positions matching TRBD2. CDR3 size: 21 residues. With 6 bases clipped from V and 2 bases from J, the junction kept 29 bases outside the gene matches. CDR1 is SQVTM, CDR2 ANQGSEA, per germline. Here the CDR3 DNA reads TGCAGCGTCCTCCCCTGGGGTCTAGCGGCTTTCCCCTGGGGGTTCACAGATACGCAGTATTTT. As protein: CSVLPWGLAAFPWGFTDTQYF.